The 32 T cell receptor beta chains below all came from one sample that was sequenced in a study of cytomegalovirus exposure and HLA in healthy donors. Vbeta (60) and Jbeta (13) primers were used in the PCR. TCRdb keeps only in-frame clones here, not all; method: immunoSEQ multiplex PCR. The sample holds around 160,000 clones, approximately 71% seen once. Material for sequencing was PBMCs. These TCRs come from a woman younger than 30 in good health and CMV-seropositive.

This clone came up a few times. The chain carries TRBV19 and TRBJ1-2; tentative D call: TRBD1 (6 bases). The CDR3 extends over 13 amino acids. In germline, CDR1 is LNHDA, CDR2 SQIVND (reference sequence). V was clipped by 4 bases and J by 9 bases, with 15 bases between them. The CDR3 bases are TGTGCCAGTAGTACAGCAGGGGTCAGGCGCTACACCTTC. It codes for CASSTAGVRRYTF. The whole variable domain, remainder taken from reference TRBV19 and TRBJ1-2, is DGGITQSPKYLFRKEGQNVTLSCEQNLNHDAMYWYRQDPGQGLRLIYYSQIVNDFQKGDIAEGYSVSREKKESFPLTVTSAQKNPTAFYLCASSTAGVRRYTFGSGTRLTVV.

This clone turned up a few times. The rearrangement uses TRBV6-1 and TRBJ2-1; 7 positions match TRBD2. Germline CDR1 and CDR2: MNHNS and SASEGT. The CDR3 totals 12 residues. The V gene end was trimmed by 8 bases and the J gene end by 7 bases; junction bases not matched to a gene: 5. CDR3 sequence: CASGGVVNEQFF. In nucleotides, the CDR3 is TGTGCCAGCGGGGGGGTTGTAAATGAGCAGTTCTTC.

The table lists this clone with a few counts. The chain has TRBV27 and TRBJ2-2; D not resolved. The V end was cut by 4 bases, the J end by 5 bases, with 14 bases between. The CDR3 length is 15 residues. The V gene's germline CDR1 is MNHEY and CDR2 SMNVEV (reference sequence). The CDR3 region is CASSSHESLTGELFF. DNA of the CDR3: TGTGCCAGCAGTTCCCATGAGAGTCTGACCGGGGAGCTGTTTTTT.

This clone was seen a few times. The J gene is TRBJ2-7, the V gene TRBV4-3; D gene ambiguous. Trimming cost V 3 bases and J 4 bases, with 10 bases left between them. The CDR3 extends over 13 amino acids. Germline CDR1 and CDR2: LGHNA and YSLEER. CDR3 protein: CASSHALNYEQYF. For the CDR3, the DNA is TGCGCCAGCAGCCATGCGTTGAATTACGAGCAGTACTTC.

CDR3 amino acids: CSVLLRYEQYF. The CDR3 bases are TGCAGCGTTCTACTCCGGTACGAGCAGTACTTC. The chain uses TRBV29-1 and TRBJ2-7; D is unclear. Trimming took 5 bases from V and 4 from J, leaving 9 bases between them. Germline V gene lookup returns CDR1 SQVTM and CDR2 ANQGSEA. This CDR3 spans 11 amino acids.

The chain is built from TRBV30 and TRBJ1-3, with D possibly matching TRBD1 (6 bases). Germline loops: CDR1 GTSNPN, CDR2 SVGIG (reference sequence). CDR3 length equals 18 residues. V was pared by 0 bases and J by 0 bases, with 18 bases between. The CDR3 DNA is TGTGCCTGGAGTGTCTCCCAGGGGAGATTACACTCTGGAAACACCATATATTTT. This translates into CAWSVSQGRLHSGNTIYF. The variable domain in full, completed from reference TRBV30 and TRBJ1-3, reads SQTIHQWPATLVQPVGSPLSLECTVEGTSNPNLYWYRQAAGRGLQLLFYSVGIGQISSEVPQNLSASRPQDRQFILSSKKLLLSDSGFYLCAWSVSQGRLHSGNTIYFGEGSWLTVV.

The CDR3 loop reads CSVLDGNTGELFF. The CDR3 nucleotides read TGCAGCGTTCTAGACGGGAACACCGGGGAGCTGTTTTTT. The rearrangement uses TRBV29-1 and TRBJ2-2; D remains ambiguous. There are 13 residues in the CDR3. The V end lost 5 bases, the J end lost 1 base, and 8 bases lay between the germline ends. In germline, CDR1 is SQVTM, CDR2 ANQGSEA.

Here the CDR3 DNA reads TGTGCCAGCAGTTCTACCCCGGGACAGGGAAACTATGGCTACACCTTC. It codes for CASSSTPGQGNYGYTF. The chain uses TRBV27 and TRBJ1-2; the match to TRBD1 covers 9 bases. This CDR3 contains 16 residues. V shed 4 bases, J shed 2 bases, and the junction held 8 bases outside the gene matches. The germline gives CDR1 MNHEY, CDR2 SMNVEV (reference sequence).

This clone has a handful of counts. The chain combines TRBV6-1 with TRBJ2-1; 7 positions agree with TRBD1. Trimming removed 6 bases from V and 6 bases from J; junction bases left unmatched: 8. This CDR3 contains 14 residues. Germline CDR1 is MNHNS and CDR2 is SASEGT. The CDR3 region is CASSRQGPANEQFF. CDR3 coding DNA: TGTGCCAGCAGCCGACAGGGTCCAGCCAATGAGCAGTTCTTC.

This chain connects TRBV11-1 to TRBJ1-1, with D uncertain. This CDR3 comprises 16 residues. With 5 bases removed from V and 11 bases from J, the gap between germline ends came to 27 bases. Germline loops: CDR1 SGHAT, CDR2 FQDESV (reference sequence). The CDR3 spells CASSRLGEGGNFAAFF. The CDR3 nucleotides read TGTGCCAGCAGCCGACTTGGGGAGGGAGGTAACTTTGCGGCTTTCTTT.

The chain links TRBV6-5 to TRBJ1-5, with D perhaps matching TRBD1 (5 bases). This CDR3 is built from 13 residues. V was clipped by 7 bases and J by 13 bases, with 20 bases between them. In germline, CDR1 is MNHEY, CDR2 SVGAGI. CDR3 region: CASKAGAGLLQHF. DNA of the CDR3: TGTGCCAGCAAAGCCGGCGCGGGGCTGTTGCAGCATTTT.

The CDR3 loop reads CASSLQGNTGELFF. For the CDR3, the DNA is TGTGCCAGCAGCTTACAGGGGAACACCGGGGAGCTGTTTTTT. This chain connects TRBV7-3 to TRBJ2-2; TRBD1 is a possible D gene (5 bases). Germline V gene sequence: CDR1 SGHTA, CDR2 FQGTGA. This CDR3 spans 14 amino acids. Deletions cut 2 bases from V and 1 base from J, with 5 bases between.

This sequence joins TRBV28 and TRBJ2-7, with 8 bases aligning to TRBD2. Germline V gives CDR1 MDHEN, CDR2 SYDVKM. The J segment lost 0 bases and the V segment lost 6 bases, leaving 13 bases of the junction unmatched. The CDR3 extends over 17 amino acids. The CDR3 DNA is TGTGCCAGCAGACCAGGGGTAGCGGGATTCTTCTCCTACGAGCAGTACTTC. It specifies CASRPGVAGFFSYEQYF.

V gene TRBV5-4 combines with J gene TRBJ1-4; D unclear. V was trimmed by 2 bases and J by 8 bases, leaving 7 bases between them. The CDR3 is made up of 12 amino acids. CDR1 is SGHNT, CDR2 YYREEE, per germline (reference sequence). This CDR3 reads CASSFPREKLFF. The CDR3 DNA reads TGTGCCAGCAGCTTCCCCAGGGAAAAACTGTTTTTT.

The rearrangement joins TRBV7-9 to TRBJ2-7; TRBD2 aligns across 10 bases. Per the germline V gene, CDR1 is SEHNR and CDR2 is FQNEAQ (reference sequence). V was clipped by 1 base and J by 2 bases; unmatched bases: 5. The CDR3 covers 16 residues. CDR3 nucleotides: TGTGCCAGCAGCTTAGAAATTCTAGCGGGGGCCTACGAGCAGTACTTC. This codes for CASSLEILAGAYEQYF.

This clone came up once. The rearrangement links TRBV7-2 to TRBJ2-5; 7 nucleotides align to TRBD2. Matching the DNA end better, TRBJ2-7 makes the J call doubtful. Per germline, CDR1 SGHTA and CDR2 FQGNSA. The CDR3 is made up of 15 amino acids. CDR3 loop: CASTSGPGLAYEQYF. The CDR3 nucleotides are TGTGCCAGCACCTCTGGTCCCGGACTAGCCTACGAGCAGTACTTC.

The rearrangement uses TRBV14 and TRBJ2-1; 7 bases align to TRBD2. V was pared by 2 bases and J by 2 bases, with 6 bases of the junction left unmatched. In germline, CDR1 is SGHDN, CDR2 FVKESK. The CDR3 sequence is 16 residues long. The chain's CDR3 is CASSQIAGVTYNEQFF. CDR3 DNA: TGTGCCAGCAGCCAAATCGCGGGGGTTACCTACAATGAGCAGTTCTTC.

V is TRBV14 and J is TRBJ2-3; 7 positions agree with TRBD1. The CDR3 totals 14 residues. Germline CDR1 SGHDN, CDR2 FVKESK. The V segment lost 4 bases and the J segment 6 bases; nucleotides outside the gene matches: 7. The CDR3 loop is CASSRTGVFDTQYF. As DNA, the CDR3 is TGTGCCAGCAGCCGGACAGGCGTTTTTGATACGCAGTATTTT.

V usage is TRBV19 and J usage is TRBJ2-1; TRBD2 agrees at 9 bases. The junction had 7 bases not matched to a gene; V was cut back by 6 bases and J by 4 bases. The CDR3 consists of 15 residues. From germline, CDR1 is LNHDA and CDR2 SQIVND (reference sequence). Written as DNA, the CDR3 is TGTGCCAGTAGAGGTCAGCGGGGGGATTACAATGAGCAGTTCTTC. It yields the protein CASRGQRGDYNEQFF.

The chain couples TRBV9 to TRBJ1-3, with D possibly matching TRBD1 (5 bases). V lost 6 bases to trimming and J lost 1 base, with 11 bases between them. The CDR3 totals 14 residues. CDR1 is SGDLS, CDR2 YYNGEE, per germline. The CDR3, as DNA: TGTGCCAGCAACCCTGACAGTTCTGGAAACACCATATATTTT. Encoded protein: CASNPDSSGNTIYF.

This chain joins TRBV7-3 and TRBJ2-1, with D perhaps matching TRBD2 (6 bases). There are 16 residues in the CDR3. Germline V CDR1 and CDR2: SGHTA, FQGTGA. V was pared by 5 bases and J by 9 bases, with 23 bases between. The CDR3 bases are TGTGCCAGCAGCGAGGCCCGGGACTCGACCGGGGGTGAGCAGTTCTTC. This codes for CASSEARDSTGGEQFF.

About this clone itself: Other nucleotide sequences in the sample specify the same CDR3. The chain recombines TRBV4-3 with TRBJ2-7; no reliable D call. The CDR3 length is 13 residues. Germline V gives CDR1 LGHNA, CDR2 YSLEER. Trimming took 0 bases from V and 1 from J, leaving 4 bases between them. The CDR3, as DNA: TGCGCCAGCAGCCAAGACCGTTCCTACGAGCAGTACTTC. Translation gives CASSQDRSYEQYF.

In nucleotides, the CDR3 is TGTGCCAGCAGTCCGCTATCGGGACTAGCGTTATACGAGCAGTACTTC. Encoded protein: CASSPLSGLALYEQYF. V and J are TRBV27 and TRBJ2-7, with 10 bases identical to TRBD2. CDR3 length: 16 residues. Trimming removed 5 bases from V and 4 bases from J; junction bases left unmatched: 11. Germline V gene data show CDR1 as MNHEY and CDR2 as SMNVEV (reference sequence).

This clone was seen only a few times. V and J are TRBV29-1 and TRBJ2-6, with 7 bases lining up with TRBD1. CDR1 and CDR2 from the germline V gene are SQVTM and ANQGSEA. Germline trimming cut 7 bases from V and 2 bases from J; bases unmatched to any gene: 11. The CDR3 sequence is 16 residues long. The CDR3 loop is CSGLWTGTPGANVLTF. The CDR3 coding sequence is TGCAGCGGATTATGGACAGGAACTCCTGGGGCCAACGTCCTGACTTTC.

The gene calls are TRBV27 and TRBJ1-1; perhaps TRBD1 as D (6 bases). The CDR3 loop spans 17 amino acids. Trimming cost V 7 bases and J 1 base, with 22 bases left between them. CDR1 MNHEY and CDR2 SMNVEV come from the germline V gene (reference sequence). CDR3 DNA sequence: TGTGCCAGCAAGGTCGGACTGGACAGAACTAGGAACACTGAAGCTTTCTTT. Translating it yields CASKVGLDRTRNTEAFF.

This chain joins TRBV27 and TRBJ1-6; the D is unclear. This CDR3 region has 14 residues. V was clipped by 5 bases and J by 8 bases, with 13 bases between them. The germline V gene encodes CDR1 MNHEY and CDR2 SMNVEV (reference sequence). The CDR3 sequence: CASSTQAQHSPLHF. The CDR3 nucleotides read TGTGCCAGCAGTACCCAGGCCCAGCATTCACCCCTCCACTTT.

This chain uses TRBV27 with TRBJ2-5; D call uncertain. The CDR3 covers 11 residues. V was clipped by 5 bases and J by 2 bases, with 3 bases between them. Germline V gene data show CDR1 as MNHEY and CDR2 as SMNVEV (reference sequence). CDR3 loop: CASSLQETQYF. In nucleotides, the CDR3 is TGTGCCAGCAGTCTTCAAGAGACCCAGTACTTC.

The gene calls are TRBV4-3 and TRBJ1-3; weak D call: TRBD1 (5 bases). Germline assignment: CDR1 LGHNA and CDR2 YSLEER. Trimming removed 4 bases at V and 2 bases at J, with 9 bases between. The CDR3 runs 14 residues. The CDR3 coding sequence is TGCGCCAGCAGCCGCCTGACAGCTGGAAACACCATATATTTT. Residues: CASSRLTAGNTIYF.

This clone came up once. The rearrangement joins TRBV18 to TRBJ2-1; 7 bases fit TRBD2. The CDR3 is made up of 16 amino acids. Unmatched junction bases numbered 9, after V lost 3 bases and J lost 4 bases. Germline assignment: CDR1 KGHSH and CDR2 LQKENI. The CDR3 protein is CASSPPSSGVYNEQFF. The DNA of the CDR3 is TGTGCCAGCTCACCCCCATCTAGCGGAGTTTACAATGAGCAGTTCTTC.

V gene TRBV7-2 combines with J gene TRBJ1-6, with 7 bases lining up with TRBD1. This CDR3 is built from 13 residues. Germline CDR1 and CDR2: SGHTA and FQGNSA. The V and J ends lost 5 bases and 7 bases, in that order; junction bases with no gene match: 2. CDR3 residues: CASSLTGNSPLHF. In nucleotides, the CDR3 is TGTGCCAGCAGCCTGACAGGGAATTCACCCCTCCACTTT.

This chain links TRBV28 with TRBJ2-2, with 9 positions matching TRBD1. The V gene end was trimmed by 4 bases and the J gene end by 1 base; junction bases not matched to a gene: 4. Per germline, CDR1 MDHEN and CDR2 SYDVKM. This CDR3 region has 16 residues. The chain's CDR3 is CASSSPGQGNTGELFF. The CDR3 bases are TGTGCCAGCAGTTCACCGGGACAGGGGAACACCGGGGAGCTGTTTTTT.

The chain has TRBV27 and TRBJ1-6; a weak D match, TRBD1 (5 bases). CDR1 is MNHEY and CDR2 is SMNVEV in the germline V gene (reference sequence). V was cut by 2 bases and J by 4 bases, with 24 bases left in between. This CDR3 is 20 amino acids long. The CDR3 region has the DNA TGTGCCAGCAGTTTAGGGTCTTATGAGACAGCCTTTACATATAATTCACCCCTCCACTTT. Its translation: CASSLGSYETAFTYNSPLHF.